Following are 32 T cell receptor beta chains from one sample sequenced in a study of blood T cell repertoires in COVID-19. Assay: immunoSEQ multiplex PCR; the TCRdb copy retains only in-frame clones and omits some. The data show under 60,000 clones, with around four fifths seen just once and around 5.2% held by the top ten. The sequenced sample consisted of peripheral blood. Receptors were obtained from a human donor in a cohort sampled during active COVID-19.

The V call is TRBV7-2, the J call TRBJ1-5, with 9 bases aligning to TRBD1. V lost 8 bases and J lost 9; bases outside the gene matches: 14. This CDR3 comprises 15 residues. The germline gives CDR1 SGHTA, CDR2 FQGNSA. CDR3 amino acids: CASSLDRGTYRPQHF. Written as DNA, the CDR3 is TGTGCCAGCTCTCTGGACAGGGGAACATACCGGCCCCAGCATTTT.

J is TRBJ1-1 and V is TRBV18, with TRBD1 identical over 7 bases. Germline V gives CDR1 KGHSH, CDR2 LQKENI. The CDR3 is 15 amino acids. Losses at the gene ends were 5 bases for V and 1 base for J; bases not matched to a gene: 7. Here the CDR3 reads CASSGNRGANTEAFF. CDR3 sequence (DNA): TGTGCCAGCTCAGGAAACAGGGGTGCGAACACTGAAGCTTTCTTT.

The chain joins TRBV5-8 to TRBJ1-3; no definite D call. There are 14 residues in the CDR3. Germline V gene lookup returns CDR1 SGHTS and CDR2 YDEGEE. The ends were cut back, 1 base at V and 0 bases at J, with 5 bases in the middle. This chain's CDR3 is CASSLTYSGNTIYF. CDR3 in DNA: TGTGCCAGCAGCTTGACCTACTCTGGAAACACCATATATTTT.

This sequence joins TRBV14 and TRBJ2-6; a possible D gene is TRBD1 (6 bases). Germline V gene sequence: CDR1 SGHDN, CDR2 FVKESK. The CDR3 totals 19 residues. Between the trimmed V and J ends, which lost 4 bases and 0 bases, there was a span of 19 bases. The CDR3 loop is CASSPPTGFRSSGANVLTF. In nucleotides, the CDR3 is TGTGCCAGCAGCCCCCCCACAGGGTTCCGAAGCTCTGGGGCCAACGTCCTGACTTTC.

A single count supports this clone. V usage is TRBV24-1 and J usage is TRBJ2-3; D is perhaps TRBD1 (5 bases). The CDR3 extends over 15 amino acids. Germline V gene lookup returns CDR1 KGHDR and CDR2 SFDVKD. Trimming left V 2 bases short and J 2 bases short, with 10 bases between. The CDR3 nucleotides read TGTGCCACCAGTGATTCTTGGGGCACCACAGATACGCAGTATTTT. It encodes CATSDSWGTTDTQYF.

This chain connects TRBV2 to TRBJ2-7; 9 bases agree with TRBD1. With 5 bases clipped from V and 3 bases from J, the junction kept 8 bases outside the gene matches. This CDR3 has 15 amino acids. CDR1 is SNHLY, CDR2 FYNNEI, per germline. The DNA for the CDR3 is TGTGCCAGCAGTTTTGCACAGGGGGCGGGCTACGAGCAGTACTTC. It specifies CASSFAQGAGYEQYF. Full variable domain (rest looked up from reference TRBV2 and TRBJ2-7): EPEVTQTPSHQVTQMGQEVILRCVPISNHLYFYWYRQILGQKVEFLVSFYNNEISEKSEIFDDQFSVERPDGSNFTLKIRSTKLEDSAMYFCASSFAQGAGYEQYFGPGTRLTVT.

The chain employs TRBV14 and TRBJ1-6; a weak D match, TRBD1 (6 bases). This CDR3 has 17 residues. CDR1 is SGHDN, CDR2 FVKESK, per germline. Trimming stripped 4 bases from V and 8 bases from J, with 21 bases between. The CDR3 region has the DNA TGTGCCAGCAGCCTGAGCTGGGGGCCCGGGTCCGATTCACCCCTCCACTTT. Encoded protein: CASSLSWGPGSDSPLHF.

The V gene is TRBV7-2, the J gene TRBJ2-4; 12 positions match TRBD1. Losses at the gene ends were 5 bases for V and 6 bases for J; bases not matched to a gene: 2. Germline CDR1 reads SGHTA; CDR2 reads FQGNSA. The CDR3 extends over 14 amino acids. In DNA, the CDR3 is TGTGCCAGCAGCGTGGGACAGGGGGCAAACATTCAGTACTTC. This sequence encodes CASSVGQGANIQYF.

The chain links TRBV19 to TRBJ2-3; TRBD2 matches 11 bases. Germline CDR1 LNHDA, CDR2 SQIVND (reference sequence). This CDR3 has 15 amino acids. The V segment lost 5 bases and the J segment 5 bases; nucleotides outside the gene matches: 6. The CDR3: CASSLLAGGEDTQYF. DNA for the CDR3: TGTGCCAGTAGTCTCCTAGCGGGGGGAGAAGATACGCAGTATTTT.

Here the CDR3 reads CASSPPSGAEAFF. CDR3 sequence (DNA): TGTGCCAGCTCACCACCGTCGGGGGCTGAAGCTTTCTTT. V gene TRBV18 combines with J gene TRBJ1-1; D may be TRBD1 (5 bases). Germline-derived CDR1 and CDR2 are KGHSH and LQKENI. This CDR3 has 13 amino acids. Trimming cost V 0 bases and J 6 bases, with 8 bases left between them.

V gene TRBV30 combines with J gene TRBJ2-2; 9 bases are shared with TRBD1. CDR1 is GTSNPN, CDR2 SVGIG, per germline (reference sequence). The CDR3 is made up of 15 amino acids. Trimming cost V 4 bases and J 7 bases; bases outside gene matches: 10. The CDR3 region has the DNA TGTGCCTGGAAACCTCCGGGACAGGGAATCGGGGAGCTGTTTTTT. It specifies CAWKPPGQGIGELFF.

The chain recombines TRBV4-3 with TRBJ2-5; tentatively, D is TRBD1 (6 bases). Germline values: CDR1 LGHNA, CDR2 YSLEER. Trimming shortened V by 0 bases and J by 5 bases, and 13 bases separated the two germline ends. The CDR3 extends over 15 amino acids. As DNA, the CDR3 is TGCGCCAGCAGCCAAGATTGGGGGCAGCTTGAGACCCAGTACTTC. Protein sequence: CASSQDWGQLETQYF.

The chain carries TRBV12-3 or TRBV12-4 and TRBJ2-3; tentatively, D is TRBD1 (5 bases). The CDR3 sequence is 13 residues long. The ends were cut back, 8 bases at V and 7 bases at J, with 16 bases in the middle. CDR3 nucleotides: TGTGCCAGCTATTGGTGGGGCGAAAATACGCAGTATTTT. Amino acid sequence: CASYWWGENTQYF.

V gene TRBV5-1 combines with J gene TRBJ2-7; D is perhaps TRBD1 (6 bases). The CDR3 runs to 14 residues. Germline CDR1 SGHRS, CDR2 YFSETQ. V dropped 4 bases and J dropped 4 bases, with 15 bases sitting between them. This chain's CDR3 is CASSLGSGVYEQYF. In DNA form, the CDR3 reads TGCGCCAGCAGCCTGGGGTCAGGGGTATACGAGCAGTACTTC.

The CDR3 bases are TGTGCCAGCAGCTTTGGGACAGCCATTGCTAACTATGGCTACACCTTC. It is translated as CASSFGTAIANYGYTF. The chain uses TRBV7-2 and TRBJ1-2; TRBD1 matches at 7 bases. Per germline, CDR1 SGHTA and CDR2 FQGNSA. The CDR3 covers 16 residues. The J segment lost 0 bases and the V segment lost 3 bases, leaving 7 bases of the junction unmatched.

The J gene is TRBJ1-5, the V gene TRBV25-1; maybe TRBD1 (5 bases). The V and J ends lost 4 bases and 0 bases respectively, with 13 bases between them. The CDR3 is made up of 16 amino acids. Germline V lookup: CDR1 MGHDK, CDR2 SYGVNS. CDR3 sequence reads: CASSVGGTYSNQPQHF. The CDR3 region has the DNA TGTGCCAGCAGTGTTGGGGGGACCTATAGCAATCAGCCCCAGCATTTT.

V is TRBV30 and J is TRBJ1-2; tentatively, D is TRBD1 (6 bases). Germline V lookup: CDR1 GTSNPN, CDR2 SVGIG (reference sequence). V dropped 1 base and J dropped 5 bases, with 23 bases sitting between them. CDR3 length: 17 residues. The CDR3 loop is CAWSGGPGHVAYYGYTF. CDR3 coding DNA: TGTGCCTGGAGTGGAGGGCCGGGACACGTAGCCTATTATGGCTACACCTTC.

V gene TRBV21-1 combines with J gene TRBJ1-2; the tabulated D call, TRBD1, remains unverified against the DNA. TRBV21-1 has pseudogene status. The length of the CDR3 is 17 residues. In DNA, the CDR3 is TGTGCCAGCAGCAAAATCACCGGGACAGGGTTTCAGAATGGCTACACCTTC. This gives the protein CASSKITGTGFQNGYTF.

The chain employs TRBV21-1 and TRBJ1-4; the tabulated D call, TRBD1, remains unverified against the DNA. TRBV21-1 is recorded as a pseudogene. The CDR3 runs 15 residues. The CDR3: CASSKEGQTNEKLFF. The CDR3, as DNA: TGTGCCAGCAGCAAAGAGGGACAGACTAATGAAAAACTGTTTTTT.

This rearrangement joins TRBV19 to TRBJ2-1, with 8 bases lining up with TRBD2. Germline CDR1 reads LNHDA; CDR2 reads SQIVND (reference sequence). The CDR3 has 15 residues. Trimming removed 3 bases from V and 8 bases from J; junction bases left unmatched: 9. CDR3 amino acids: CASSMSRGGNYEQFF. The CDR3 nucleotides read TGTGCCAGTAGTATGTCTCGGGGGGGCAACTATGAGCAGTTCTTC.

This sequence joins TRBV3-1 (or the pseudogene TRBV3-2) and TRBJ2-3; D is perhaps TRBD2 (7 bases). Per the germline V gene, CDR1 is LGHDT and CDR2 is YNNKEL (reference sequence). V was trimmed by 4 bases and J by 5 bases, leaving 13 bases between them. The CDR3 runs 14 residues. The chain's CDR3 is CASSLGGGIDTQYF. The DNA for the CDR3 is TGTGCCAGCAGCCTAGGGGGGGGGATAGATACGCAGTATTTT.

The chain has TRBV6-5 and TRBJ2-7, with TRBD1 as a possible D gene (6 bases). CDR3 length: 12 amino acids. Germline CDR1 is MNHEY and CDR2 is SVGAGI. Trimming took off 7 bases at V and 1 base at J, with 8 bases between the two ends. The CDR3 coding sequence is TGTGCCAGCAAAGGACAGTCCTACGAGCAGTACTTC. This gives the protein CASKGQSYEQYF.

The V call is TRBV3-1 (or the pseudogene TRBV3-2), the J call TRBJ2-1, with a weak D call TRBD1 (5 bases). This CDR3 contains 13 residues. Germline V lookup: CDR1 LGHDT, CDR2 YNNKEL (reference sequence). V gave up 0 bases and J gave up 12 bases, with 12 bases separating them. CDR3 protein: CASSQDPGQPQFF. In DNA, the CDR3 is TGTGCCAGCAGCCAAGATCCAGGGCAGCCGCAGTTCTTC.

The chain uses TRBV5-1 and TRBJ2-5, with D possibly matching TRBD1 (6 bases). CDR1 is SGHRS and CDR2 is YFSETQ in the germline V gene. CDR3 length: 12 amino acids. V was shortened by 7 bases and J by 2 bases, with 9 bases between the two germline ends. The CDR3 DNA follows: TGCGCCAGCGGAGGACAGCAAGAGACCCAGTACTTC. Residues: CASGGQQETQYF.

The chain carries TRBV12-3 or TRBV12-4 and TRBJ2-7, with D perhaps matching TRBD2 (6 bases). Trimming took 3 bases from V and 5 from J, leaving 8 bases between them. CDR3 size: 12 residues. CDR3 DNA: TGTGCCAGCAGTTTCCGCGGGGACGAGCAGTACTTC. Translated, it gives CASSFRGDEQYF.

CDR3 nucleotide sequence: TGTGCCAGCAGCCTGACAGGGGTTTTGAACACTGAAGCTTTCTTT. This translates into CASSLTGVLNTEAFF. V gene TRBV7-2 combines with J gene TRBJ1-1; TRBD1 matches 8 bases. The CDR3 runs 15 residues. J gave up 0 bases and V 5 bases, and 5 bases lay outside the gene matches. Germline values: CDR1 SGHTA, CDR2 FQGNSA.

V is TRBV7-2 and J is TRBJ2-3; D remains unclear. Trimming took 2 bases from V and 2 from J, leaving 11 bases between them. The germline gives CDR1 SGHTA, CDR2 FQGNSA. This CDR3 is built from 15 residues. In DNA form, the CDR3 reads TGTGCCAGCAGCTTATCAACACAAGACACAGATACGCAGTATTTT. This translates into CASSLSTQDTDTQYF.

The rearrangement uses TRBV28 and TRBJ2-1, with D uncertain. The germline V and J ends were trimmed by 7 bases and 3 bases, with 4 bases remaining between them. This CDR3 spans 11 amino acids. Germline V gene sequence: CDR1 MDHEN, CDR2 SYDVKM. CDR3 region: CASTLYNEQFF. The CDR3 DNA follows: TGTGCCAGCACCCTCTACAATGAGCAGTTCTTC.

This chain uses TRBV5-5 with TRBJ2-3; TRBD1 aligns across 7 bases. CDR1 and CDR2 from the germline V gene are SGHKS and YYEKEE (reference sequence). This CDR3 comprises 12 residues. Germline trimming cut 4 bases from V and 6 bases from J; bases unmatched to any gene: 2. Here the CDR3 reads CASSLRGDTQYF. The CDR3 DNA reads as TGTGCCAGCAGCCTCAGGGGGGATACGCAGTATTTT.

The genes are TRBV3-1 (or the pseudogene TRBV3-2) and TRBJ2-1, with TRBD1 as a possible D gene (6 bases). V dropped 2 bases and J dropped 4 bases, with 12 bases sitting between them. CDR1 is LGHDT and CDR2 is YNNKEL in the germline V gene (reference sequence). This CDR3 contains 15 residues. The CDR3 sequence is CASSQQGNSYNEQFF. The CDR3, as DNA: TGTGCCAGCAGCCAACAGGGGAACTCTTACAATGAGCAGTTCTTC.

This clone was recorded once. This chain uses TRBV7-2 with TRBJ1-1; D is unresolved. V lost 5 bases and J lost 4, with 11 bases in between. This CDR3 is built from 13 residues. Germline V gene lookup returns CDR1 SGHTA and CDR2 FQGNSA. CDR3 nucleotide sequence: TGTGCCAGCAGCCGGGAGTTTTTCACTGAAGCTTTCTTT. This gives the protein CASSREFFTEAFF.

The CDR3 spells CASSLGGINSPLHF. The CDR3 DNA reads as TGTGCCAGCAGTTTGGGGGGTATTAATTCACCCCTCCACTTT. V is TRBV28 and J is TRBJ1-6; D is perhaps TRBD1 (5 bases). The V end lost 3 bases, the J end lost 6 bases, and 9 bases lay between the germline ends. Looked up from germline, CDR1 is MDHEN and CDR2 is SYDVKM. The length of the CDR3 is 14 residues.